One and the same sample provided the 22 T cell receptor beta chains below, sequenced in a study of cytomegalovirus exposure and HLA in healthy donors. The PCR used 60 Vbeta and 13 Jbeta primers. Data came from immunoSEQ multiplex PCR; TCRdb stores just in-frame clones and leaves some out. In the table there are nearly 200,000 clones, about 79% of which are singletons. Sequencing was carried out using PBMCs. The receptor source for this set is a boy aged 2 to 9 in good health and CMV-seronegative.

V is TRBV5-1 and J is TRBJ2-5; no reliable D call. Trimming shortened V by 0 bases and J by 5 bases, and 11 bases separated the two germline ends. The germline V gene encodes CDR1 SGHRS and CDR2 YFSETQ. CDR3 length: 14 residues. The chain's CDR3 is CASSLDVSQETQYF. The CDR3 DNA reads TGCGCCAGCAGCTTGGACGTGTCCCAGGAGACCCAGTACTTC.

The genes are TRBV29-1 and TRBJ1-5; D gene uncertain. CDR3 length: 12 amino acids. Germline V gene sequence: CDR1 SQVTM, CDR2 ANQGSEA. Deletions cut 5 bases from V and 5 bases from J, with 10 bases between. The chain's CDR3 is CSVRDGDQPQHF. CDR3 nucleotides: TGCAGCGTTCGCGACGGGGATCAGCCCCAGCATTTT.

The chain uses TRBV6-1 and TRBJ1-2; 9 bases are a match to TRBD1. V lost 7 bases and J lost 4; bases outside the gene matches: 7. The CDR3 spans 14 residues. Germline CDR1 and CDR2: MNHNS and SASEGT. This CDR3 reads CASTLLTGGYGYTF. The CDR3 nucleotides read TGTGCCAGCACTTTACTGACAGGGGGCTATGGCTACACCTTC.

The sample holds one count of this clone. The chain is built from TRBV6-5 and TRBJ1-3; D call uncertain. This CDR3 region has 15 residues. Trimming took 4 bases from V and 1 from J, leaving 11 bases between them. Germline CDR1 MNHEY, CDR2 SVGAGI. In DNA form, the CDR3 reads TGTGCCAGCAGTTTGTACAGCTCTTCTGGAAACACCATATATTTT. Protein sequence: CASSLYSSSGNTIYF.

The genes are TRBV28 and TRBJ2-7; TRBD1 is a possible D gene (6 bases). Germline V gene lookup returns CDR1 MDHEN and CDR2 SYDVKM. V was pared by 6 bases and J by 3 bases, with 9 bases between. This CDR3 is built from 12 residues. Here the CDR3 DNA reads TGTGCCAGCAGACTACAGGGCTACGAGCAGTACTTC. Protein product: CASRLQGYEQYF.

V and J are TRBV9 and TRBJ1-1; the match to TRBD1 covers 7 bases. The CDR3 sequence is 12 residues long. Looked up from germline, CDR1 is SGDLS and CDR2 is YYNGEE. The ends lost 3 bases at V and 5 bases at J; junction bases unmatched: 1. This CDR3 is CASSARGTEAFF. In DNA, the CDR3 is TGTGCCAGCAGCGCCAGGGGGACTGAAGCTTTCTTT. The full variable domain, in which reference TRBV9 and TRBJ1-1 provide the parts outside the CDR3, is DSGVTQTPKHLITATGQRVTLRCSPRSGDLSVYWYQQSLDQGLQFLIQYYNGEERAKGNILERFSAQQFPDLHSELNLSSLELGDSALYFCASSARGTEAFFGQGTRLTVV.

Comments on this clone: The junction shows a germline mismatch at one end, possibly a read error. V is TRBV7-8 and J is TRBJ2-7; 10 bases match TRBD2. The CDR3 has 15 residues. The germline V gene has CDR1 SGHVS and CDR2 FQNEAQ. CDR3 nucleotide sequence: TGTGCCAGCAGCCCACAAATCCAGCGGGGGGGCCCTGGGGACTTC. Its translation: CASSPQIQRGGPGDF.

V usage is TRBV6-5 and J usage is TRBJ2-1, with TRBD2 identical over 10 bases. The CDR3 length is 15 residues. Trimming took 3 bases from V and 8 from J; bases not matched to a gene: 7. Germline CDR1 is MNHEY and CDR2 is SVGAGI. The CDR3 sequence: CASSYRLAGDDEQFF. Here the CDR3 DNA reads TGTGCCAGCAGTTATCGGCTAGCGGGGGACGATGAGCAGTTCTTC.

CDR3 sequence (DNA): TGTGCCAGCAGCCCTGGATCCCAGGCGTATGGCTACACCTTC. Its translation is CASSPGSQAYGYTF. This sequence joins TRBV6-5 and TRBJ1-2; no clear D. The CDR3 runs to 14 residues. CDR1 is MNHEY, CDR2 SVGAGI, per germline. V was shortened by 6 bases and J by 5 bases, with 16 bases between the two germline ends.

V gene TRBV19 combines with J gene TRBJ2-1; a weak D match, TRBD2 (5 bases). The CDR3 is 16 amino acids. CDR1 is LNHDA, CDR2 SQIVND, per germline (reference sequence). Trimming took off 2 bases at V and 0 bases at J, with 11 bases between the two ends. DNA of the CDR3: TGTGCCAGTAGTATAAGGCCTCGGGGCTCCTACAATGAGCAGTTCTTC. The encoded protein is CASSIRPRGSYNEQFF.

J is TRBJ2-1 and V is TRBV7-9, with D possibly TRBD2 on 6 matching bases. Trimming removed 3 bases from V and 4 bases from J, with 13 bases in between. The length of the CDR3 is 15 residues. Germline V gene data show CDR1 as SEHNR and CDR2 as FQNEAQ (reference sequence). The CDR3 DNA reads TGTGCCAGCAGCTTCCCCTGGGGGGAGTACAATGAGCAGTTCTTC. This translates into CASSFPWGEYNEQFF.

Here the CDR3 DNA reads TGTGCCAGCAGCTTATGGGGGGCCGGGGAGCTGTTTTTT. This sequence encodes CASSLWGAGELFF. This chain uses TRBV13 with TRBJ2-2, with D maybe TRBD2 (6 bases). Trimming took 2 bases from V and 6 from J, leaving 7 bases between them. The CDR3 length is 13 residues. Germline V lookup: CDR1 PRHDT, CDR2 FYEKMQ (reference sequence).

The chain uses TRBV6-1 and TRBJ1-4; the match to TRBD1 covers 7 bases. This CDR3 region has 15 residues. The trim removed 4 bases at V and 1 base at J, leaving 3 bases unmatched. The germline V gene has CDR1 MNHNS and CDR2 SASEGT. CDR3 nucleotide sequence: TGTGCCAGCAGTGGCCGACAGGGAACTAATGAAAAACTGTTTTTT. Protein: CASSGRQGTNEKLFF.

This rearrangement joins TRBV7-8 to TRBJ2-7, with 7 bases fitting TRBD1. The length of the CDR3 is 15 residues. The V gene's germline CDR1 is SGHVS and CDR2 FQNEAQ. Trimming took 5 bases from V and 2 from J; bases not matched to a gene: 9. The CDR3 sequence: CASSIQGQTTYEQYF. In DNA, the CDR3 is TGTGCCAGCAGCATTCAGGGACAGACTACCTACGAGCAGTACTTC.

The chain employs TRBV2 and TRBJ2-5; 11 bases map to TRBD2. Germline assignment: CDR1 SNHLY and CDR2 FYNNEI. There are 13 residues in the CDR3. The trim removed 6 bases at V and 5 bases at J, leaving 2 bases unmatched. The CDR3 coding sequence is TGTGCCAGCAGGCGACTAGCGGGGGAGACCCAGTACTTC. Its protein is CASRRLAGETQYF.

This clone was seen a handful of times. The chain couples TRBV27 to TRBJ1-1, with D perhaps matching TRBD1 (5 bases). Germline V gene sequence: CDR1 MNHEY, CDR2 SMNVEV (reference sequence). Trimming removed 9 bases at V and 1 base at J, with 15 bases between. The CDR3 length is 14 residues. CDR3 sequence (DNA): TGTGCCAGTAGGAGCTGGGGCTCGAACACTGAAGCTTTCTTT. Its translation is CASRSWGSNTEAFF.

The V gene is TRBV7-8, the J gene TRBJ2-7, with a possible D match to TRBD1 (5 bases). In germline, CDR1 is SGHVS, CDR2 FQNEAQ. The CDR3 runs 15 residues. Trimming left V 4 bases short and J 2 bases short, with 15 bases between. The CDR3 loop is CASSYQKGAPYEQYF. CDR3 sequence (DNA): TGTGCCAGCAGCTATCAAAAAGGGGCCCCCTACGAGCAGTACTTC.

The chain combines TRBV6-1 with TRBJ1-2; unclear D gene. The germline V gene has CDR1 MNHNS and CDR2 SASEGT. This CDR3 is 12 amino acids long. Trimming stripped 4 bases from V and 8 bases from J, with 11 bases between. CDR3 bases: TGTGCCAGCAGTGTCCTGGAGTGGGGCTACACCTTC. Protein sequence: CASSVLEWGYTF.

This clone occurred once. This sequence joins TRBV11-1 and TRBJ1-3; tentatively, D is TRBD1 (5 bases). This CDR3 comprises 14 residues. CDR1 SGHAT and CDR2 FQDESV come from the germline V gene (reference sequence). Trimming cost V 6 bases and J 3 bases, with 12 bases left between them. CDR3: CASRFWQGGNTIYF. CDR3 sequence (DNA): TGTGCCAGCAGGTTTTGGCAGGGTGGAAACACCATATATTTT.

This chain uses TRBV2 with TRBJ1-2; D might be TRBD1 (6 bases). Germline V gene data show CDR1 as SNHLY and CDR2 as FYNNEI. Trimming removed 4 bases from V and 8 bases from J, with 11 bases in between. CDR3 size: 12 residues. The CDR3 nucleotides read TGTGCCAGCAGTGGGGGGCTGTACGGCTACACCTTC. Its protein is CASSGGLYGYTF.

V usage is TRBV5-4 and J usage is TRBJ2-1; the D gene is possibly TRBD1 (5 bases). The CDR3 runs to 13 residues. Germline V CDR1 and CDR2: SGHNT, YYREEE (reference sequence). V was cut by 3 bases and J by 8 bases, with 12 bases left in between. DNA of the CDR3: TGTGCCAGCAGCTCCCACGGACAACATGAGCAGTTCTTC. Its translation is CASSSHGQHEQFF.

CDR3 amino acids: CASGPGRQGETQYF. The CDR3, as DNA: TGTGCTAGTGGTCCTGGGAGACAGGGCGAGACCCAGTACTTC. The chain recombines TRBV12-5 with TRBJ2-5; the match to TRBD1 covers 7 bases. Germline V CDR1 and CDR2: LGHNT, FRNRAP. The V segment lost 5 bases and the J segment 5 bases; nucleotides outside the gene matches: 8. The CDR3 covers 14 residues.